This note documents a single TCR beta chain sequence. The data stem from a study of CD8 T cells in Susac syndrome. From blood CD8+ and CD4+ T cells, the TCR beta chain was sequenced. It was negative isolation that provided the CD8+ and CD4+ T cells, whereas TEMRA cells were enriched by FACS. V dropped 5 bases and J dropped 8 bases, with 12 bases sitting between them. This CDR3 is 12 amino acids long. Germline V lookup: CDR1 SEHNR, CDR2 FQNEAQ (reference sequence). Reverse transcription of roughly 0.5 to 1 ug RNA was carried out with random hexamers. TCR beta CDR3 was amplified by immunoSEQ multiplex PCR. This amplification extended across 54 Vbeta and 13 Jbeta segments. TCRdb reprocessed the immunoSEQ multiplex PCR reads via MiXCR and lists one record per CDR3 protein. The sample lists some 190,000 distinct CDR3 sequences, 95% seen once, with around 0.09% in the top ten.

The sequence was obtained from a human donor with multiple sclerosis. This chain links TRBV7-9 with TRBJ1-2; D gene unclear. The sequenced material came from CD4+ T cells from PBMCs. CDR3 nucleotides: TGTGCCAGCAGCCCCGGCGGCGGGGGCTACACCTTC. Amino acids: CASSPGGGGYTF.